Shown below are 3 T cell receptor beta chains from a single sample sequenced in a study of pediatric ulcerative colitis. The method was immunoSEQ multiplex PCR; TCRdb's version includes in-frame clones alone and lacks a portion of them. The data show roughly 6,100 clones, with roughly 89% seen just once and roughly 2% held by the top ten. Sequencing was performed on blood. The receptor set was obtained from a girl aged 10-17 years who was a control in a study of pediatric ulcerative colitis.

The gene calls are TRBV9 and TRBJ2-7, with no clear D. V was shortened by 0 bases and J by 0 bases, with 10 bases between the two germline ends. The CDR3 sequence is 15 residues long. Germline loops: CDR1 SGDLS, CDR2 YYNGEE. The CDR3 loop reads CASSVGSHSSYEQYF. In DNA form, the CDR3 reads TGTGCCAGCAGCGTAGGGAGTCATAGCTCCTACGAGCAGTACTTC.

The chain is built from TRBV11-2 and TRBJ2-7; D perhaps matches TRBD2 (5 bases). The CDR3 totals 14 residues. Germline values: CDR1 SGHAT, CDR2 FQNNGV. V lost 3 bases to trimming and J lost 5 bases, with 14 bases between them. This chain's CDR3 is CASSFGLTGNEQYF. CDR3 in DNA: TGTGCCAGCAGCTTCGGACTTACCGGCAACGAGCAGTACTTC.

Worth noting for this clone: Mismatch with germline at one junction end may stem from a read error. The J gene is TRBJ2-5, the V gene TRBV7-7, with 8 bases aligning to TRBD2. The CDR3 is made up of 15 amino acids. The germline V gene encodes CDR1 SSHAT and CDR2 FNYEAQ (reference sequence). The CDR3 reads CASSLAVAGQETQYF. The CDR3 nucleotides are TGTGCTAGCAGCTTAGCGGTAGCGGGGCAAGAGACCCAGTACTTC. The full variable domain, its missing parts supplied by reference TRBV7-7 and TRBJ2-5, is GAGVSQSPRYKVTKRGQDVTLRCDPISSHATLYWYQQALGQGPEFLTYFNYEAQPDKSGLPSDRFSAERPEGSISTLTIQRTEQRDSAMYRCASSLAVAGQETQYFGPGTRLLVL.